This T cell receptor (beta chain) stems from a study of T cell clones after liver transplantation. Study information: Post-transplant blood was tracked for graft-donor-reactive T cell clones identified in a pre-transplant mixed lymphocyte reaction.

Method: immunoSEQ multiplex PCR; TCRdb's copy keeps in-frame clones and lacks some. The top ten hold 10% to 15% of the sample, which has roughly 20,000 clones, 88% seen once. Germline V lookup: CDR1 SEHNR, CDR2 FQNEAQ (reference sequence). The ends were cut back, 3 bases at V and 0 bases at J, with 9 bases in the middle. The CDR3 is 14 amino acids. The origin of this receptor is a human donor who received a liver transplant. J is TRBJ2-7 and V is TRBV7-9; possibly TRBD1 for D (6 bases). The sequences come from CD8+ T cells from blood, collected before liver transplant. CDR3 bases: TGTGCCAGCAGCTTCCGGGACATCTCCTACGAGCAGTACTTC. Translation gives CASSFRDISYEQYF.